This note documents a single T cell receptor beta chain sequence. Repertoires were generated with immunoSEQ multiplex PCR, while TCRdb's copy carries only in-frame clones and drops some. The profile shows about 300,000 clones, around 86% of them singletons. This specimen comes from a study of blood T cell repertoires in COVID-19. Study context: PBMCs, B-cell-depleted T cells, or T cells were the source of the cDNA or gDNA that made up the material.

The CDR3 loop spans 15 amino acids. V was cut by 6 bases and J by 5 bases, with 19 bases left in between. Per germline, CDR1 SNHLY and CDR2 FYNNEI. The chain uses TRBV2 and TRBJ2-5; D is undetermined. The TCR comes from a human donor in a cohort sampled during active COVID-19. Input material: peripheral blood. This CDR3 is CASRTEVLSRETQYF. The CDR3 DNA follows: TGTGCCAGCAGGACCGAGGTGTTATCTCGGGAGACCCAGTACTTC.